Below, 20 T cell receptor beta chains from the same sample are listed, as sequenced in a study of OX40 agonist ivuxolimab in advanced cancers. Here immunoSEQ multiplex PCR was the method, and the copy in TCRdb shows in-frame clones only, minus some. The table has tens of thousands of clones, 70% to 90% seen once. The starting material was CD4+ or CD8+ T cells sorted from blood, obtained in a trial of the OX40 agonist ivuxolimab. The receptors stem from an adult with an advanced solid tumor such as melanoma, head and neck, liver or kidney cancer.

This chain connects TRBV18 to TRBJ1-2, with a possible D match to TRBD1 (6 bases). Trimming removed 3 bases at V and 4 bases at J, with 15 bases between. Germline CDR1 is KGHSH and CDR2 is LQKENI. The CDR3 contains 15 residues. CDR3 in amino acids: CASSPETGDIYGYTF. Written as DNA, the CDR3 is TGTGCCAGCTCACCTGAGACAGGTGATATCTATGGCTACACCTTC. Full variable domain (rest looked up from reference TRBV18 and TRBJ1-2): NAGVMQNPRHLVRRRGQEARLRCSPMKGHSHVYWYRQLPEEGLKFMVYLQKENIIDESGMPKERFSAEFPKEGPSILRIQQVVRGDSAAYFCASSPETGDIYGYTFGSGTRLTVV.

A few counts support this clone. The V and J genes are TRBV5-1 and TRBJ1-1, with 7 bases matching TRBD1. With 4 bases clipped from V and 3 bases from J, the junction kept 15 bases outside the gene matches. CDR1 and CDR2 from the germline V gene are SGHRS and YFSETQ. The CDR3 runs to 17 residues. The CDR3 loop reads CASSAQPRTGDDTEAFF. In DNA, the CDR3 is TGCGCCAGCAGCGCTCAACCCAGGACAGGAGACGACACTGAAGCTTTCTTT.

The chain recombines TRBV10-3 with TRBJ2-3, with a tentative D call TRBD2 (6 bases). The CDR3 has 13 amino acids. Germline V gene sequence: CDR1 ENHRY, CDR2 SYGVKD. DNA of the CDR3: TGTGCAGCATCCGGGACTAGCACAGATACGCAGTATTTT. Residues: CAASGTSTDTQYF.

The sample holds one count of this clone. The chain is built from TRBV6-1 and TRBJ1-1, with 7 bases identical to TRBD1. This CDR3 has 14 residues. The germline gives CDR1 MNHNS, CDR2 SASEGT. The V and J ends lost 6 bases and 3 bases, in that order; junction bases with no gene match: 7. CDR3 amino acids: CASRQGPYDTEAFF. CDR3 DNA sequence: TGTGCCAGCAGACAGGGGCCTTACGACACTGAAGCTTTCTTT.

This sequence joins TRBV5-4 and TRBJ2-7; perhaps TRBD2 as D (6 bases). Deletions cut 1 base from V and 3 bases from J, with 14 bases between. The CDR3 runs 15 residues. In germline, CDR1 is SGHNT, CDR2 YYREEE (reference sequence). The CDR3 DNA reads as TGTGCCAGCAGCTTGTATACGGGAGCGGGCTACGAGCAGTACTTC. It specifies CASSLYTGAGYEQYF.

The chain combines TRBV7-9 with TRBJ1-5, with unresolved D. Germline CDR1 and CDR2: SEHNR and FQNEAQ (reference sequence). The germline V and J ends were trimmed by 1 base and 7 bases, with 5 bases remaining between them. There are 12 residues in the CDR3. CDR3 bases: TGTGCCAGCAGCTTAGACCGGCAGCCCCAGCATTTT. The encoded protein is CASSLDRQPQHF. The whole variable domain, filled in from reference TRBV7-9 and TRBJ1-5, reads DTGVSQNPRHKITKRGQNVTFRCDPISEHNRLYWYRQTLGQGPEFLTYFQNEAQLEKSRLLSDRFSAERPKGSFSTLEIQRTEQGDSAMYLCASSLDRQPQHFGDGTRLSIL.

The DNA of the CDR3 is TGTGCCAGCGGTGGGGGTCGGAACGAGCAGTACTTC. Residues: CASGGGRNEQYF. This rearrangement joins TRBV28 to TRBJ2-7, with D perhaps given as TRBD1 or TRBD2 (5 bases each). CDR3 length equals 12 residues. The germline gives CDR1 MDHEN, CDR2 SYDVKM. Trimming stripped 8 bases from V and 5 bases from J, with 13 bases between.

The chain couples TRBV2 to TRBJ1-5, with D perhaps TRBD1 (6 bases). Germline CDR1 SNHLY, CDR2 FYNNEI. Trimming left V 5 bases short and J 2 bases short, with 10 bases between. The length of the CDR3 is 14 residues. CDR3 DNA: TGTGCCAGCAGTCTACAGGGCGGCAATCAGCCCCAGCATTTT. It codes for CASSLQGGNQPQHF.

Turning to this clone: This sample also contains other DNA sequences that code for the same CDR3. DNA for the CDR3: TGTGTAGTTACAGGGAGCAATCAGCCCCAGCATTTT. Protein sequence: CVVTGSNQPQHF. The V call is TRBV28, the J call TRBJ1-5; maybe TRBD1 (6 bases). The CDR3 has 12 amino acids. From germline, CDR1 is MDHEN and CDR2 SYDVKM. Full variable domain (missing parts from reference TRBV28 and TRBJ1-5): DVKVTQSSRYLVKRTGEKVFLECVQDMDHENMFWYRQDPGLGLRLIYFSYDVKMKEKGDIPEGYSVSREKKERFSLILESASTNQTSMYLCVVTGSNQPQHFGDGTRLSIL.

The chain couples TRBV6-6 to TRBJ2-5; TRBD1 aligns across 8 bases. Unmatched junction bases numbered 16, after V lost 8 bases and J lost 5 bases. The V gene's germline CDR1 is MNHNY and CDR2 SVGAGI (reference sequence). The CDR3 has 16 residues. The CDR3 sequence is CASSPGTGLFHETQYF. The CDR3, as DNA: TGTGCCAGCTCCCCCGGGACAGGTCTTTTCCACGAGACCCAGTACTTC.

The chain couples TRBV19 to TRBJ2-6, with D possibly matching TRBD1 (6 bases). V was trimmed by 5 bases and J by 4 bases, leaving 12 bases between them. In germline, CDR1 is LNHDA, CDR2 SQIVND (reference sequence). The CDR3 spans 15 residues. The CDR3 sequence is CASSGTGTGANVLTF. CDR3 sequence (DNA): TGTGCCAGTAGTGGAACAGGGACCGGGGCCAACGTCCTGACTTTC.

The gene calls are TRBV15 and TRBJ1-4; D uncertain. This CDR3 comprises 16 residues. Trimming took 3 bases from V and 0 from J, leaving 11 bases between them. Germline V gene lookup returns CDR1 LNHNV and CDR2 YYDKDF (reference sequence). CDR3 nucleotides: TGTGCCACCAGCAGGCACACCGGGCCAACTAATGAAAAACTGTTTTTT. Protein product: CATSRHTGPTNEKLFF.

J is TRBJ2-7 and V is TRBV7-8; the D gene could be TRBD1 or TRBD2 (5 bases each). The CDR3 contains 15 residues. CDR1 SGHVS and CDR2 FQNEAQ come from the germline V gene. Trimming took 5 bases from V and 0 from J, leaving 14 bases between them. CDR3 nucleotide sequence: TGTGCCAGCAGCCTTAGCGAGACAGTCTCCTACGAGCAGTACTTC. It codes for CASSLSETVSYEQYF.

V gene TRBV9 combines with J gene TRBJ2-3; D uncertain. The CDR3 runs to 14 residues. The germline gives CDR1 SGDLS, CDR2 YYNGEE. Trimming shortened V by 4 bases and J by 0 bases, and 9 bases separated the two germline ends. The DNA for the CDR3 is TGTGCCAGCAGCCTTGGTTTCAGCACAGATACGCAGTATTTT. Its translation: CASSLGFSTDTQYF.

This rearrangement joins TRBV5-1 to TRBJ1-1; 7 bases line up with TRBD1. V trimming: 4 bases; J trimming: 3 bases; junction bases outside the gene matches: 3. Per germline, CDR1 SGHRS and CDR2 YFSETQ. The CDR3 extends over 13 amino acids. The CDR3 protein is CASSEGQHTEAFF. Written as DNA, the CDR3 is TGCGCCAGCAGCGAGGGACAGCACACTGAAGCTTTCTTT.

CDR3 nucleotide sequence: TGTGCTAGTGGTTCAAGGACTGAAAGCAATCAGCCCCAGCATTTT. This codes for CASGSRTESNQPQHF. The J gene is TRBJ1-5, the V gene TRBV12-5; D is undetermined. The germline CDR1 and CDR2 sequences are LGHNT and FRNRAP. V was pared by 4 bases and J by 1 base, with 11 bases between. The CDR3 consists of 15 residues.

The DNA for the CDR3 is TGTGCCAGCAGTGACTCGAGGGGGCCTTGGTGGGGCTACACCTTC. Its translation: CASSDSRGPWWGYTF. The genes are TRBV6-4 and TRBJ1-2; 7 nucleotides agree with TRBD1. Trimming at V came to 0 bases and at J to 8 bases, leaving 9 bases not matched to a gene. CDR1 is MRHNA and CDR2 is SNTAGT in the germline V gene. The CDR3 totals 15 residues.

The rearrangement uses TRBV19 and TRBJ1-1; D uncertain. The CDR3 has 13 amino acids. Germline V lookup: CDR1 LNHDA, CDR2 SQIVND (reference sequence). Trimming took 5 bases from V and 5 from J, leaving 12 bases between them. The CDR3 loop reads CASSDDEETEAFF. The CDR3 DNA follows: TGTGCCAGTAGTGACGACGAGGAAACTGAAGCTTTCTTT.

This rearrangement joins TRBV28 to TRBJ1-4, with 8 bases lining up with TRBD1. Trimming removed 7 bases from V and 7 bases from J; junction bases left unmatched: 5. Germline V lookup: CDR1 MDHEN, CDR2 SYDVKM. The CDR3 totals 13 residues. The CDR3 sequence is CASNSQGAEKLFF. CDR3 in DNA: TGTGCCAGCAACTCTCAGGGGGCTGAAAAACTGTTTTTT.

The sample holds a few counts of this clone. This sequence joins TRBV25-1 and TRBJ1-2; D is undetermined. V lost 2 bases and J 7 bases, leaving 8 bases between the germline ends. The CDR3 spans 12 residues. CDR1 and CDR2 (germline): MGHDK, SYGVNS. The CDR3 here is CASSENLVGYTF. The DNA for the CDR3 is TGTGCCAGCAGTGAAAACCTTGTTGGCTACACCTTC.